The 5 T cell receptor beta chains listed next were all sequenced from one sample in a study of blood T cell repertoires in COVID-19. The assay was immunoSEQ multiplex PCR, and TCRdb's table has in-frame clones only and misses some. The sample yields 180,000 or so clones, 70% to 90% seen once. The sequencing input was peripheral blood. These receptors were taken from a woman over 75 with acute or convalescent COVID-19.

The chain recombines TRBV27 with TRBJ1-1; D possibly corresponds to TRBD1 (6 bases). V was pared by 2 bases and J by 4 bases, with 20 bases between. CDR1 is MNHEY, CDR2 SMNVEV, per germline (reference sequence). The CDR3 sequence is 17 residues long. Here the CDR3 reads CASSLQGFPSRGTEAFF. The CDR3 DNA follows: TGTGCCAGCAGTTTACAGGGGTTTCCAAGTAGAGGCACTGAAGCTTTCTTT.

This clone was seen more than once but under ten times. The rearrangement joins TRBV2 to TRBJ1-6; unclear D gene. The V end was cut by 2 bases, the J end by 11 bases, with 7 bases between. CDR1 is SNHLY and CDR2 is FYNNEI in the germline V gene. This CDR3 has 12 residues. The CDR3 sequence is CASSETVPPLHF. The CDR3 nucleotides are TGTGCCAGCAGTGAAACAGTACCACCCCTCCACTTT.

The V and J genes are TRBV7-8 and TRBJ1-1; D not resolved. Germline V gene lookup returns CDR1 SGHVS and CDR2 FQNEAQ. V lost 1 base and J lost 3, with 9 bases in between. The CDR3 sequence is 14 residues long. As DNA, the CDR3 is TGTGCCAGCAGCTTAGTTCTAACCTACACTGAAGCTTTCTTT. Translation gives CASSLVLTYTEAFF.

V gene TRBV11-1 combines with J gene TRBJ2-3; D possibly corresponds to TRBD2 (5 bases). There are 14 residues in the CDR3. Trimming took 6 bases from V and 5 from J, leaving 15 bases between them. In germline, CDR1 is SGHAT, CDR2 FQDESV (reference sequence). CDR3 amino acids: CASSSRGMGDTQYF. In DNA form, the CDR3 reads TGTGCCAGCAGTTCGCGAGGGATGGGAGATACGCAGTATTTT.

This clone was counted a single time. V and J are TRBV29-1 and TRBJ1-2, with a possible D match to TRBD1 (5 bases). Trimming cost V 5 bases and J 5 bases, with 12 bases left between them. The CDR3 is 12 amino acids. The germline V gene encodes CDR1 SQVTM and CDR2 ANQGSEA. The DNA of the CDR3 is TGCAGCGTTCGGGGGAACGGGTATGGCTACACCTTC. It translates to CSVRGNGYGYTF.